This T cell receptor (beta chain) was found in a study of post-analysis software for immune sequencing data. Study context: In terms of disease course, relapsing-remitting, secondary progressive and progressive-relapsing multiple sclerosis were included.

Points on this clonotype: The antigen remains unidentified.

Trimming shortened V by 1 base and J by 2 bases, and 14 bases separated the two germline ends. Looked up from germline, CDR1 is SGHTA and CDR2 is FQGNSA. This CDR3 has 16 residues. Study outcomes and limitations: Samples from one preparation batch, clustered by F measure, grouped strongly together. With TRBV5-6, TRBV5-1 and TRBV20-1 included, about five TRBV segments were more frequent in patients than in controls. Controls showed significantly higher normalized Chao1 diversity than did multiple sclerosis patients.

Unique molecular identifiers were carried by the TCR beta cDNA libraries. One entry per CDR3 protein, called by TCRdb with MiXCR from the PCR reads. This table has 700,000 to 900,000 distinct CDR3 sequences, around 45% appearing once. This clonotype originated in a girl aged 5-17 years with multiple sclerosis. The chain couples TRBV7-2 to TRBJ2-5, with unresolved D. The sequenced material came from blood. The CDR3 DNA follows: TGTGCCAGCAGCTTAGTAGGGTGGGGTTTTCAAGAGACCCAGTACTTC. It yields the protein CASSLVGWGFQETQYF.